The clone carrying this T cell receptor (beta chain) was counted between two and nine times. Antigen: not known. The targeted sequencing depth was 1 in 200,000 to 1 in 1 million T cells. Sequencing was performed with immunoSEQ multiplex PCR; in TCRdb, only in-frame clones are kept and a portion is missing. The sample has 55,000 to 80,000 clones, roughly 57% seen once. The ends were cut back, 2 bases at V and 10 bases at J, with 21 bases in the middle. The CDR3 has 16 amino acids. Per germline, CDR1 MNHNY and CDR2 SVGAGI (reference sequence). The data derive from a study of cytotoxic CD8 clonotypes in ibrutinib-treated CLL. Study background: Samples had a mean of roughly 280,000 productive templates and about 93,000 productive rearrangements. Overall study findings and caveats: Public clonotypes showed up rarely, and on treatment they shrank or held steady.

The sequences come from PBMCs, collected after 12 months of ibrutinib treatment. This receptor was taken from a human donor with chronic lymphocytic leukemia. This sequence joins TRBV6-6 and TRBJ2-1, with D tentatively TRBD1 or TRBD2 (5 bases each). The CDR3 DNA sequence: TGTGCCAGCAGTTACGGGGGTGAGGGCCCCTATCTAGAGCAGTTCTTC. This translates into CASSYGGEGPYLEQFF.